The rows below give T cell receptor beta chains drawn from one sample of a study of vaccination and CD4 T cells after COVID-19. Each CDR3 protein is one row after TCRdb ran MiXCR on the PCR reads. The profile covers some 18,000 distinct CDR3 sequences, with roughly 48% appearing a single time and roughly a tenth taken by the ten largest. No antigen has been assigned to these receptors. The sequenced sample was CD4+ T cells from blood, cultured in vitro, obtained before SARS-CoV-2 vaccination. The receptors were sampled from a human donor who had recovered from COVID-19. The CDR3 runs from the conserved cysteine through the conserved F or W. Size values are once, few and many counts, or a class for expanded clones, and some rows have none.

size,length,V,J,CDR3
.,12,TRBV20-1,TRBJ2-7,CSAPGQAYEQYF
.,14,TRBV7-2,TRBJ2-1,CASSLVVKNNEQFF
.,13,TRBV29-1,TRBJ2-5,CSVRTDSGETQYF
.,14,TRBV5-4,TRBJ2-7,CASSLRQASYEQYF
.,14,TRBV11-2,TRBJ1-4,CASSRRDRGEKLFF
.,14,TRBV20-1,TRBJ2-1,CSANRQVQFNEQFF
.,15,TRBV7-2,TRBJ2-1,CASSPEAPTNNEQFF
.,19,TRBV20-1,TRBJ2-3,CSAKAGAGGRRDLTDTQYF
once,15,TRBV28,TRBJ1-4,CASSLYTGGGEKLFF
.,15,TRBV2,TRBJ2-7,CASKGLTSGSYEQYF
.,15,TRBV7-9,TRBJ2-5,CASSLDARSQETQYF
few,19,TRBV5-1,TRBJ1-1,CASSLRPTGTPIVDTEAFF
few,13,TRBV20-1,TRBJ2-4,CSARIGGKNIQYF
.,17,TRBV20-1,TRBJ1-1,CSARDRGRGLRDTEAFF
.,15,TRBV7-3,TRBJ1-1,CASSLRTAMNTEAFF
.,15,TRBV2,TRBJ2-2,CASSTGHPNTGELFF
.,16,TRBV6-1,TRBJ2-7,CASIRDRDGYSYEQYF
.,14,TRBV6-5,TRBJ2-5,CASSYSSEQETQYF
.,12,TRBV11-3,TRBJ2-1,CASSVTGGEQFF
.,15,TRBV20-1,TRBJ2-7,CSALTSGRARGEQYF
.,13,TRBV14,TRBJ2-1,CASSLFQGNEQFF
.,12,TRBV20-1,TRBJ1-1,CSARKGVTEAFF
few,18,TRBV6-1,TRBJ1-2,CASSEDWFGAGGDYGYTF
few,14,TRBV2,TRBJ2-7,CASILTGGIHEQYF
.,13,TRBV19,TRBJ2-5,CASSTGLGGTQYF
.,14,TRBV27,TRBJ1-1,CASLPDRRNTEAFF
few,13,TRBV11-2,TRBJ2-5,CASSLSQQETQYF
.,13,TRBV12-3/TRBV12-4,TRBJ1-6,CASSPGPLSPLHF
few,11,TRBV20-1,TRBJ1-1,CSAGGKNEAFF
.,13,TRBV20-1,TRBJ2-3,CSATQQYTDTQYF
.,13,TRBV28,TRBJ2-7,CAITSGRAYEQYF
once,15,TRBV7-6,TRBJ1-1,CASSLWDRGFAETFF